The 30 T cell receptor beta chains reported below all come from one sample, sequenced in a study of graft-versus-host responses after intestinal transplantation. Sequencing was performed with immunoSEQ multiplex PCR; in TCRdb, only in-frame clones are kept and a portion is missing. Among some 95,000 clones listed, roughly nine tenths were seen once. The antigens these receptors bind are not known. The source material was unstimulated CD8+ T cells sorted from spleen or lymph node cells, sampled before intestinal transplant. The receptors originated from a human donor who received an intestinal transplant.

The gene calls are TRBV7-6 and TRBJ2-7; tentatively, D is TRBD2 (6 bases). The CDR3 runs 14 residues. Per germline, CDR1 SGHVS and CDR2 FNYEAQ. V lost 1 base to trimming and J lost 3 bases, with 10 bases between them. CDR3 sequence (DNA): TGTGCCAGCAGCTTAGGGGTCGGGGGCTACGAGCAGTACTTC. Residues: CASSLGVGGYEQYF.

The chain uses TRBV27 and TRBJ1-2; tentative D call: TRBD1 (6 bases). The germline V and J ends were trimmed by 10 bases and 0 bases, with 21 bases remaining between them. The CDR3 totals 16 residues. Germline values: CDR1 MNHEY, CDR2 SMNVEV (reference sequence). CDR3: CATRGASDPSNYGYTF. The CDR3 DNA is TGTGCCACCCGGGGGGCGTCCGACCCATCTAACTATGGCTACACCTTC.

This rearrangement joins TRBV10-1 to TRBJ2-7; D may be TRBD2 (5 bases). The CDR3 runs 15 residues. The V gene lost 4 bases and the J gene lost 5 bases, with 18 bases spanning the gap. Per germline, CDR1 WNHNN and CDR2 SYGVQD (reference sequence). The CDR3: CASSVGDPQLHEQYF. In DNA form, the CDR3 reads TGCGCCAGCAGTGTGGGAGACCCCCAACTCCACGAGCAGTACTTC.

The J gene is TRBJ2-1, the V gene TRBV27; possibly TRBD2 for D (5 bases). Per the germline V gene, CDR1 is MNHEY and CDR2 is SMNVEV (reference sequence). CDR3 length: 16 amino acids. Trimming cost V 2 bases and J 0 bases, with 11 bases left between them. CDR3: CASSLLREDSYNEQFF. The CDR3 DNA follows: TGTGCCAGCAGTTTACTTCGGGAAGACTCCTACAATGAGCAGTTCTTC.

There are a few counts of this clone. This sequence joins TRBV5-1 and TRBJ2-3; TRBD1 agrees at 8 bases. The CDR3 sequence is 16 residues long. J was trimmed by 6 bases and V by 0 bases; bases with no gene match: 9. The V gene's germline CDR1 is SGHRS and CDR2 YFSETQ. CDR3 in amino acids: CASSLDWSGGYDTQYF. The CDR3 nucleotides are TGCGCCAGCAGCTTGGATTGGTCAGGGGGCTACGATACGCAGTATTTT. The full variable domain, rest sourced from reference TRBV5-1 and TRBJ2-3, is KAGVTQTPRYLIKTRGQQVTLSCSPISGHRSVSWYQQTPGQGLQFLFEYFSETQRNKGNFPGRFSGRQFSNSRSEMNVSTLELGDSALYLCASSLDWSGGYDTQYFGPGTRLTVL.

The chain carries TRBV19 and TRBJ2-5; 8 bases fit TRBD2. V lost 7 bases, J lost 2 bases, and 3 bases stayed unmatched. This CDR3 comprises 13 residues. Germline lookup yields CDR1 LNHDA and CDR2 SQIVND (reference sequence). CDR3 protein: CASTTSGQETQYF. Written as DNA, the CDR3 is TGTGCCAGTACAACTAGCGGACAAGAGACCCAGTACTTC.

The CDR3 here is CASSSSSGVKNIQYF. CDR3 DNA sequence: TGTGCCAGTAGTTCCAGCTCAGGGGTCAAAAACATTCAGTACTTC. The chain uses TRBV19 and TRBJ2-4, with D tentatively TRBD1 (6 bases). The CDR3 consists of 15 residues. Per germline, CDR1 LNHDA and CDR2 SQIVND (reference sequence). The V end lost 5 bases, the J end lost 3 bases, and 14 bases lay between the germline ends.

This clone showed up just once. The V and J genes are TRBV12-5 and TRBJ1-1; no definite D call. The CDR3 runs to 12 residues. Deletions cut 2 bases from V and 6 bases from J, with 7 bases between. Germline CDR1 is LGHNT and CDR2 is FRNRAP. CDR3 sequence (DNA): TGTGCTAGTGGTTTGTGGAGTGCTGAAGCTTTCTTT. Translating it yields CASGLWSAEAFF.

This clone was picked up one time. The chain has TRBV7-8 and TRBJ2-7, with 9 nucleotides matching TRBD1. CDR3 length: 14 amino acids. Germline-derived CDR1 and CDR2 are SGHVS and FQNEAQ. The V segment lost 5 bases and the J segment 4 bases; nucleotides outside the gene matches: 6. The chain's CDR3 is CASSPPGQGYEQYF. CDR3 nucleotides: TGTGCCAGCAGCCCACCGGGACAGGGATACGAGCAGTACTTC. Using reference TRBV7-8 and TRBJ2-7 for the parts outside the CDR3, the full variable domain is GAGVSQSPRYKVAKRGQDVALRCDPISGHVSLFWYQQALGQGPEFLTYFQNEAQLDKSGLPSDRFFAERPEGSVSTLKIQRTQQEDSAVYLCASSPPGQGYEQYFGPGTRLTVT.

The genes are TRBV4-3 and TRBJ1-1; D gene unclear. Trimming shortened V by 4 bases and J by 0 bases, and 9 bases separated the two germline ends. Germline loops: CDR1 LGHNA, CDR2 YSLEER. The CDR3 loop spans 14 amino acids. In nucleotides, the CDR3 is TGCGCCAGCAGCCTAACGGGGATGAACACTGAAGCTTTCTTT. Translating it yields CASSLTGMNTEAFF.

The V gene is TRBV6-5, the J gene TRBJ1-2, with 9 bases matching TRBD1. V lost 2 bases to trimming and J lost 5 bases; unmatched junction nucleotides: 6. Looked up from germline, CDR1 is MNHEY and CDR2 is SVGAGI. The CDR3 totals 15 residues. The CDR3 DNA reads TGTGCCAGCAGTTACCTGGGACAGGGCCTTTATGGCTACACCTTC. It yields the protein CASSYLGQGLYGYTF.

The chain has TRBV7-9 and TRBJ1-2; the match to TRBD1 covers 7 bases. The CDR3 contains 13 residues. The V gene's germline CDR1 is SEHNR and CDR2 FQNEAQ (reference sequence). The V and J ends lost 5 bases and 4 bases, in that order; junction bases with no gene match: 4. The CDR3 DNA follows: TGTGCCAGCAGCCGTGGACAGGCCTATGGCTACACCTTC. As protein: CASSRGQAYGYTF.

As to this clone: A junction end diverges from the germline sequence, so it may reflect a read error. Other DNA sequences in the sample encode the same CDR3. CDR3: CASSWGQIGTEAFF. The CDR3 coding sequence is TGTGCCAGTAGTTGGGGACAGATAGGCACTGAAGCCTTCTTT. V gene TRBV19 combines with J gene TRBJ1-1, with 7 bases aligning to TRBD1. Germline V gives CDR1 LNHDA, CDR2 SQIVND (reference sequence). The CDR3 is made up of 14 amino acids. Full variable domain (missing parts from reference TRBV19 and TRBJ1-1): DGGITQSPKYLFRKEGQNVTLSCEQNLNHDAMYWYRQDPGQGLRLIYYSQIVNDFQKGDIAEGYSVSREKKESFPLTVTSAQKNPTAFYLCASSWGQIGTEAFFGQGTRLTVV.

The chain has TRBV4-1 and TRBJ1-3; D is ambiguous. V lost 1 base to trimming and J lost 2 bases, with 6 bases between them. Germline-derived CDR1 and CDR2 are MGHRA and YSYEKL. This CDR3 comprises 14 residues. As DNA, the CDR3 is TGCGCCAGCAGCCAAGTCCTTGCTGGAAACACCATATATTTT. Its protein is CASSQVLAGNTIYF.

V gene TRBV5-6 combines with J gene TRBJ1-5; tentatively, D is TRBD1 (5 bases). This CDR3 spans 13 amino acids. Per the germline V gene, CDR1 is SGHDT and CDR2 is YYEEEE. V shed 3 bases and J shed 4 bases, with 8 bases lying between them. The CDR3 loop reads CASSWGVNQPQHF. CDR3 coding DNA: TGTGCCAGCAGCTGGGGCGTAAATCAGCCCCAGCATTTT.

The chain links TRBV11-2 to TRBJ2-7, with 7 nucleotides matching TRBD1. Germline V gives CDR1 SGHAT, CDR2 FQNNGV. Trimming took 1 base from V and 2 from J; bases not matched to a gene: 2. This CDR3 comprises 14 residues. The CDR3 is CASSLVGTAYEQYF. In DNA form, the CDR3 reads TGTGCCAGCAGCTTAGTGGGGACAGCCTACGAGCAGTACTTC.

V is TRBV30 and J is TRBJ2-7; 7 positions match TRBD1. The CDR3 loop spans 14 amino acids. In germline, CDR1 is GTSNPN, CDR2 SVGIG (reference sequence). The trim removed 1 base at V and 5 bases at J, leaving 8 bases unmatched. The CDR3 region is CAWSAGRGMNEQYF. For the CDR3, the DNA is TGTGCCTGGAGTGCCGGCAGGGGGATGAACGAGCAGTACTTC.

The chain employs TRBV2 and TRBJ2-7; maybe TRBD1 (6 bases). Trimming cost V 8 bases and J 4 bases, with 24 bases left between them. The CDR3 covers 16 residues. CDR1 and CDR2 from the germline V gene are SNHLY and FYNNEI. In DNA, the CDR3 is TGTGCCAGCGCCCACACACAGGCAGGACAGCAATACGAGCAGTACTTC. It is translated as CASAHTQAGQQYEQYF.

The gene calls are TRBV10-3 and TRBJ1-3, with TRBD1 identical over 7 bases. The CDR3 has 15 amino acids. Germline lookup yields CDR1 ENHRY and CDR2 SYGVKD. The V gene end was trimmed by 7 bases and the J gene end by 2 bases; junction bases not matched to a gene: 8. CDR3 nucleotide sequence: TGTGCCATCAACCCGACAGGGCGGCCTGGAAACACCATATATTTT. This sequence encodes CAINPTGRPGNTIYF.

This clone showed up just once. This chain uses TRBV6-1 with TRBJ1-2; 7 bases are a match to TRBD1. Germline V gene lookup returns CDR1 MNHNS and CDR2 SASEGT. The CDR3 is made up of 15 amino acids. Germline trimming cut 0 bases from V and 7 bases from J; bases unmatched to any gene: 8. CDR3 nucleotides: TGTGCCAGCAGTGAAGCGCTTCGACAGGGTGCTGGCTACACCTTC. It encodes CASSEALRQGAGYTF.

The rearrangement links TRBV4-3 to TRBJ1-1; no reliable D call. Germline values: CDR1 LGHNA, CDR2 YSLEER. CDR3 length: 16 residues. V shed 1 base and J shed 1 base, with 13 bases lying between them. The CDR3 sequence is CASSQAATPGNTEAFF. The CDR3 nucleotides are TGCGCCAGCAGCCAAGCCGCCACTCCAGGGAACACTGAAGCTTTCTTT.

V gene TRBV5-1 combines with J gene TRBJ2-1; 8 bases map to TRBD2. This CDR3 region has 17 residues. J was trimmed by 7 bases and V by 2 bases; bases with no gene match: 14. CDR1 and CDR2 (germline): SGHRS, YFSETQ. In nucleotides, the CDR3 is TGCGCCAGCAGCTTTGGTGGTAGCGGGAAGGGGGTTAATGAGCAGTTCTTC. Its protein is CASSFGGSGKGVNEQFF.

J is TRBJ1-1 and V is TRBV29-1, with D possibly TRBD1 on 5 matching bases. The length of the CDR3 is 11 residues. Germline V gene data show CDR1 as SQVTM and CDR2 as ANQGSEA. V lost 5 bases, J lost 7 bases, and 11 bases lay in between. The CDR3 sequence is CSVIYRGEAFF. As DNA, the CDR3 is TGCAGCGTTATTTATAGGGGTGAAGCTTTCTTT.

The chain recombines TRBV11-2 with TRBJ2-7; 8 bases align to TRBD1. Trimming cost V 0 bases and J 3 bases; bases outside gene matches: 13. Germline-derived CDR1 and CDR2 are SGHAT and FQNNGV. CDR3 size: 18 residues. Here the CDR3 reads CASSLDLGGQGPIYEQYF. CDR3 DNA: TGTGCCAGCAGCTTAGATTTAGGAGGACAGGGTCCAATCTACGAGCAGTACTTC.

This chain joins TRBV18 and TRBJ2-7; weak D call: TRBD2 (6 bases). Trimming stripped 3 bases from V and 2 bases from J, with 20 bases between. The length of the CDR3 is 17 residues. CDR1 KGHSH and CDR2 LQKENI come from the germline V gene. CDR3 region: CASSPREELLRPYEQYF. Written as DNA, the CDR3 is TGTGCCAGCTCACCTAGGGAGGAACTATTACGACCCTACGAGCAGTACTTC.

The rearrangement uses TRBV19 and TRBJ1-1; possibly TRBD1 for D (6 bases). The CDR3 has 11 amino acids. Germline loops: CDR1 LNHDA, CDR2 SQIVND (reference sequence). The V end was cut by 9 bases, the J end by 7 bases, with 12 bases between. The CDR3 spells CASWGGLEAFF. CDR3 DNA sequence: TGTGCCAGCTGGGGGGGCCTTGAAGCTTTCTTT. The full variable domain, rest sourced from reference TRBV19 and TRBJ1-1, is DGGITQSPKYLFRKEGQNVTLSCEQNLNHDAMYWYRQDPGQGLRLIYYSQIVNDFQKGDIAEGYSVSREKKESFPLTVTSAQKNPTAFYLCASWGGLEAFFGQGTRLTVV.

This clone came up once. The V gene is TRBV4-1, the J gene TRBJ2-1; D gene unclear. Germline V lookup: CDR1 MGHRA, CDR2 YSYEKL. This CDR3 is 14 amino acids long. V was cut by 0 bases and J by 1 base, with 4 bases left in between. The DNA for the CDR3 is TGCGCCAGCAGCCAAGAGTCATCCTACAATGAGCAGTTCTTC. Encoded protein: CASSQESSYNEQFF.

This chain connects TRBV15 to TRBJ2-3; 9 nucleotides align to TRBD2. With 1 base clipped from V and 2 bases from J, the junction kept 7 bases outside the gene matches. This CDR3 contains 17 residues. Germline V gives CDR1 LNHNV, CDR2 YYDKDF (reference sequence). As DNA, the CDR3 is TGTGCCACCAGCAGAGGAGGGGCTAGCGGGGACACAGATACGCAGTATTTT. Protein sequence: CATSRGGASGDTDTQYF.

The CDR3 protein is CASSHPRAALAGEDTQYF. In DNA, the CDR3 is TGTGCCAGCAGCCATCCCAGGGCAGCACTAGCGGGAGAAGATACGCAGTATTTT. The chain couples TRBV11-2 to TRBJ2-3; TRBD2 aligns across 11 bases. The CDR3 has 18 amino acids. Germline-derived CDR1 and CDR2 are SGHAT and FQNNGV. Losses at the gene ends were 5 bases for V and 5 bases for J; bases not matched to a gene: 15.

The rearrangement uses TRBV10-2 and TRBJ1-3; D gene unclear. V lost 2 bases to trimming and J lost 4 bases, with 9 bases between them. The CDR3 runs to 14 residues. Germline assignment: CDR1 WSHSY and CDR2 SAAADI. CDR3: CASSEARRGNTIYF. As DNA, the CDR3 is TGCGCCAGCAGTGAGGCGAGGAGGGGAAACACCATATATTTT.